The 16 T cell receptor beta chains in this list originate from one sample, sequenced in a study of sequential checkpoint blockade in melanoma. Profiled with immunoSEQ multiplex PCR; TCRdb holds only in-frame clones, not every one. The sample includes about 30,000 clones, 70% to 90% of them seen just once. Documented treatment: randomized to nivolumab then ipilimumab (arm A) or the reverse (arm B). The sample here was CD8+ T cells sorted from blood (inferred from file names), taken from a patient given nivolumab and ipilimumab in sequence. The source is a human donor with melanoma.

This sequence joins TRBV6-5 and TRBJ2-7; D gene unclear. Deletions cut 6 bases from V and 1 base from J, with 16 bases between. This CDR3 is 15 amino acids long. Germline V lookup: CDR1 MNHEY, CDR2 SVGAGI. The DNA of the CDR3 is TGTGCCAGCAGCCGTAGTGTGTTTCTATCCTACGAGCAGTACTTC. As protein: CASSRSVFLSYEQYF.

The gene calls are TRBV4-1 and TRBJ2-7; tentative D call: TRBD2 (5 bases). The CDR3 loop spans 14 amino acids. Germline V CDR1 and CDR2: MGHRA, YSYEKL. V was clipped by 1 base and J by 2 bases, with 9 bases between them. DNA of the CDR3: TGCGCCAGCAGCCAAGGAGGGCTCCCCTACGAGCAGTACTTC. Protein sequence: CASSQGGLPYEQYF.

This chain connects TRBV27 to TRBJ2-1; weak D call: TRBD2 (6 bases). CDR1 is MNHEY, CDR2 SMNVEV, per germline (reference sequence). The V end was cut by 6 bases, the J end by 4 bases, with 16 bases between. This CDR3 is built from 15 residues. The CDR3 is CASSLGLTDYNEQFF. CDR3 nucleotide sequence: TGTGCCAGCAGCCTCGGACTAACAGATTACAATGAGCAGTTCTTC.

This sequence joins TRBV14 and TRBJ1-2; D possibly corresponds to TRBD1 (6 bases). V was shortened by 3 bases and J by 4 bases, with 9 bases between the two germline ends. Germline CDR1 is SGHDN and CDR2 is FVKESK. CDR3 length: 13 residues. The CDR3 coding sequence is TGTGCCAGCAGCCAGGGACAAGTCTATGGCTACACCTTC. As protein: CASSQGQVYGYTF.

This clone was found once. The chain is built from TRBV10-2 and TRBJ2-1; 9 bases line up with TRBD2. This CDR3 is built from 13 residues. CDR1 is WSHSY and CDR2 is SAAADI in the germline V gene. V was pared by 8 bases and J by 10 bases, with 9 bases of the junction left unmatched. This chain's CDR3 is CASGSGSFIEQFF. CDR3 nucleotides: TGCGCCAGCGGTAGCGGGAGCTTTATAGAGCAGTTCTTC.

The count of this clone is one. This chain links TRBV13 with TRBJ1-1; D possibly corresponds to TRBD1 (6 bases). The germline V gene has CDR1 PRHDT and CDR2 FYEKMQ (reference sequence). Trimming left V 8 bases short and J 0 bases short, with 7 bases between. The CDR3 consists of 12 residues. The CDR3 spells CASGQMNTEAFF. The CDR3 nucleotides read TGTGCCAGCGGACAGATGAACACTGAAGCTTTCTTT.

V is TRBV7-8 and J is TRBJ2-3; maybe TRBD2 (6 bases). Trimming shortened V by 1 base and J by 6 bases, and 14 bases separated the two germline ends. CDR1 and CDR2 from the germline V gene are SGHVS and FQNEAQ. The CDR3 runs to 15 residues. For the CDR3, the DNA is TGTGCCAGCAGCTTAGGCCCCGGGGAGGTGGATACGCAGTATTTT. Amino acids: CASSLGPGEVDTQYF.

The rearrangement uses TRBV7-6 and TRBJ1-2, with D perhaps matching TRBD1 (6 bases). This CDR3 region has 17 residues. CDR1 SGHVS and CDR2 FNYEAQ come from the germline V gene. Trimming removed 1 base from V and 8 bases from J, with 23 bases in between. The CDR3, as DNA: TGTGCCAGCAGCTTAGAAGGACAGAAGTCAGGTTTTGGAGGCTACACCTTC. Protein sequence: CASSLEGQKSGFGGYTF.

This chain connects TRBV6-5 to TRBJ2-7, with 7 positions matching TRBD2. V was clipped by 2 bases and J by 2 bases; unmatched bases: 6. CDR1 MNHEY and CDR2 SVGAGI come from the germline V gene. This CDR3 region has 15 residues. This chain's CDR3 is CASSYAASGAYEQYF. In nucleotides, the CDR3 is TGTGCCAGCAGTTACGCGGCTAGCGGCGCCTACGAGCAGTACTTC.

This chain connects TRBV2 to TRBJ1-6, with D uncertain. CDR1 is SNHLY and CDR2 is FYNNEI in the germline V gene. The CDR3 loop spans 15 amino acids. The germline V and J ends were trimmed by 4 bases and 0 bases, with 7 bases remaining between them. CDR3 sequence: CASSVGSSYNSPLHF. In nucleotides, the CDR3 is TGTGCCAGCAGTGTCGGTAGCTCCTATAATTCACCCCTCCACTTT.

The chain carries TRBV4-1 and TRBJ2-2; TRBD1 might be the D (6 bases). The CDR3 covers 14 residues. Trimming shortened V by 2 bases and J by 7 bases, and 11 bases separated the two germline ends. CDR1 is MGHRA, CDR2 YSYEKL, per germline. The CDR3 nucleotides are TGCGCCAGCAGCCAATCCAGGGGTAGCGGGGAGCTGTTTTTT. It specifies CASSQSRGSGELFF.

The chain is built from TRBV4-3 and TRBJ1-5, with D tentatively TRBD1 (6 bases). Germline lookup yields CDR1 LGHNA and CDR2 YSLEER. The V gene lost 5 bases and the J gene lost 3 bases, with 11 bases spanning the gap. The CDR3 is made up of 14 amino acids. CDR3 sequence: CASSTGLANQPQHF. The CDR3, as DNA: TGCGCCAGCAGCACAGGGTTGGCCAATCAGCCCCAGCATTTT.

The chain couples TRBV6-1 to TRBJ2-7; a weak D match, TRBD2 (6 bases). Per germline, CDR1 MNHNS and CDR2 SASEGT. Trimming pared 4 bases from V and 1 base from J, leaving 17 bases between. The CDR3 has 16 residues. CDR3 nucleotides: TGTGCCAGCAGTGTACATGGGGCGGAGGGGTCCTACGAGCAGTACTTC. It is translated as CASSVHGAEGSYEQYF.

This chain uses TRBV28 with TRBJ2-1; the match to TRBD2 covers 14 bases. V gave up 4 bases and J gave up 10 bases; unmatched junction bases: 9. Germline V gene data show CDR1 as MDHEN and CDR2 as SYDVKM. This CDR3 has 16 residues. The CDR3 DNA reads as TGTGCCAGCAGTTACCCTGGACTAGCGGGGGGTTCGGAGCAGTTCTTC. Translated: CASSYPGLAGGSEQFF.

The V call is TRBV30, the J call TRBJ2-5, with TRBD2 matching over 9 bases. From germline, CDR1 is GTSNPN and CDR2 SVGIG (reference sequence). The CDR3 loop spans 13 amino acids. The V and J ends lost 4 bases and 11 bases, in that order; junction bases with no gene match: 11. CDR3 nucleotides: TGTGCCTGGAATCTAGCGGGATTACTTGAGCAGTACTTC. Its translation is CAWNLAGLLEQYF. The variable domain in full, completed from reference TRBV30 and TRBJ2-5, reads SQTIHQWPATLVQPVGSPLSLECTVEGTSNPNLYWYRQAAGRGLQLLFYSVGIGQISSEVPQNLSASRPQDRQFILSSKKLLLSDSGFYLCAWNLAGLLEQYFGPGTRLLVL.

The genes are TRBV19 and TRBJ1-5, with D unresolved. The CDR3 runs to 15 residues. Germline loops: CDR1 LNHDA, CDR2 SQIVND (reference sequence). The ends were cut back, 7 bases at V and 2 bases at J, with 15 bases in the middle. The CDR3 loop is CASNPPGVGNQPQHF. In nucleotides, the CDR3 is TGTGCCAGTAACCCCCCCGGGGTCGGCAATCAGCCCCAGCATTTT. The whole variable domain, remainder taken from reference TRBV19 and TRBJ1-5, is DGGITQSPKYLFRKEGQNVTLSCEQNLNHDAMYWYRQDPGQGLRLIYYSQIVNDFQKGDIAEGYSVSREKKESFPLTVTSAQKNPTAFYLCASNPPGVGNQPQHFGDGTRLSIL.